Listed below are T cell receptor beta chains from one sample, sequenced in a study of vaccination and CD4 T cells after COVID-19. TCRdb re-analysed the PCR reads in MiXCR, keeping a single row per CDR3 protein. The sample contains approximately 16,000 distinct CDR3 sequences, over 45% of which appear only once. These receptors' antigens are unknown. Sequenced here: CD4+ T cells from blood, cultured in vitro, sampled before SARS-CoV-2 vaccination. All receptors come from a human donor who had recovered from COVID-19. CDR3s leave out the opening cysteine and the closing phenylalanine or tryptophan. Each record gives: J gene, V gene, CDR3 protein.

>TRBJ2-1|TRBV20-1
SARRGLAGGNEQF
>TRBJ2-3|TRBV11-3
ASSPKGADTQY
>TRBJ1-1|TRBV7-2
ASSLDRGDTEAF
>TRBJ2-3|TRBV28
ASSGTQGALFTDTQY
>TRBJ1-1|TRBV6-2/TRBV6-3
ASSLFTEAF
>TRBJ1-5|TRBV15
ATSRDQQPQH
>TRBJ2-6|TRBV20-1
SASGGREGSGANVLT
>TRBJ1-5|TRBV7-2
ASSLVGFSNQPQH
>TRBJ2-5|TRBV4-1
ASSQDDQWTQY
>TRBJ2-7|TRBV6-1
ASSLVGYEQY
>TRBJ1-2|TRBV27
ASRDRDRGTVNYGYT
>TRBJ1-2|TRBV20-1
SARFLGQGDGYT
>TRBJ1-3|TRBV20-1
SASSQRISGNTIY
>TRBJ1-3|TRBV25-1
ASSESQVFGNTIY
>TRBJ1-2|TRBV20-1
SASTGEWGYT
>TRBJ1-6|TRBV20-1
SARSDSPLH
>TRBJ1-3|TRBV19
ASSTLARKAGGNTIY
>TRBJ2-5|TRBV7-2
ASSWGLAGVGTQY
>TRBJ1-6|TRBV5-4
ASSLETVRDSPLH